The 5 T cell receptor beta chains in this list originate from one sample, sequenced in a study of T cells in Graves' hyperthyroidism and ophthalmopathy. RNA transcripts yielded amplified TCR beta CDR3 regions. HTBI primers were employed in a first-round RT-PCR of the TCR CDR3. In TCRdb, the multiplex PCR reads were re-called with MiXCR into one record per CDR3 protein. The sample carries 550,000 to 650,000 distinct CDR3 sequences, 14% recorded once. The specimen sequenced was blood. The source is a middle-aged woman with Graves' hyperthyroidism.

The CDR3 bases are TGTGCCAGCAGCGGGGAAACCTACGAGCAGTACTTC. Its translation is CASSGETYEQYF. This rearrangement joins TRBV7-9 to TRBJ2-7, with D unresolved. This CDR3 is 12 amino acids long. The ends were cut back, 5 bases at V and 2 bases at J, with 7 bases in the middle. Germline loops: CDR1 SEHNR, CDR2 FQNEAQ (reference sequence).

In this sample, this clonotype turned up many times. The chain links TRBV6-1 to TRBJ1-1; no clear D gene. Germline CDR1 reads MNHNS; CDR2 reads SASEGT. Trimming stripped 5 bases from V and 4 bases from J, with 23 bases between. There are 17 residues in the CDR3. CDR3 nucleotide sequence: TGTGCCAGCAGTCACCCCGCCCTGGGTTGGTCGGGCACTGAAGCTTTCTTT. Translated, it gives CASSHPALGWSGTEAFF.

This clonotype has ten or more counts. The chain joins TRBV28 to TRBJ1-3, with 7 bases identical to TRBD1. J gave up 0 bases and V 6 bases, and 5 bases lay outside the gene matches. Per germline, CDR1 MDHEN and CDR2 SYDVKM. The CDR3 length is 15 residues. CDR3 in amino acids: CASSRTGYSGNTIYF. As DNA, the CDR3 is TGTGCCAGCAGCCGGACAGGCTACTCTGGAAACACCATATATTTT.

This clonotype was found many times. V and J are TRBV28 and TRBJ1-2, with 7 positions matching TRBD1. The CDR3 has 15 amino acids. Germline V gives CDR1 MDHEN, CDR2 SYDVKM. Trimming took 2 bases from V and 2 from J; bases not matched to a gene: 5. The CDR3 nucleotides are TGTGCCAGCAGTTTAGGGACAGAGGCCAACTATGGCTACACCTTC. This sequence encodes CASSLGTEANYGYTF.

This clonotype was detected many times. The chain carries TRBV12-3 or TRBV12-4 and TRBJ1-2, with 10 bases lining up with TRBD1. The V gene end was trimmed by 3 bases and the J gene end by 6 bases; junction bases not matched to a gene: 10. The CDR3 has 16 amino acids. The CDR3 nucleotides read TGTGCCAGCAGTTTTTATCGGGGGACAGGGGATAATGGCTACACCTTC. Its translation: CASSFYRGTGDNGYTF.